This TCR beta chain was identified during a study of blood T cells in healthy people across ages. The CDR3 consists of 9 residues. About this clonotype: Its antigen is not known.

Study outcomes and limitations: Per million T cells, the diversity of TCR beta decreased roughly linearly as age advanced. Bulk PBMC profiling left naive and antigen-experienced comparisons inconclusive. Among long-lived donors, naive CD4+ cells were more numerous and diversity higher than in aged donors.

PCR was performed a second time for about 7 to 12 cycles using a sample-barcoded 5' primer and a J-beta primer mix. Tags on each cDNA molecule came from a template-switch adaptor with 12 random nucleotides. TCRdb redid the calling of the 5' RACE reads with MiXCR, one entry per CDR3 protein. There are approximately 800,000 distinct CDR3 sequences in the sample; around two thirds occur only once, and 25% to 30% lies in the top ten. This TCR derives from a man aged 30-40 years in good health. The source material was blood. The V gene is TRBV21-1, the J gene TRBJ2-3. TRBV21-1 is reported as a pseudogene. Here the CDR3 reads CATRDTQYF. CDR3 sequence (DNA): TGTGCCACACGAGATACGCAGTATTTT.